A single sample is the source of the 26 T cell receptor beta chains below, sequenced in a study of T-cell reconstitution after alpha-beta-depleted transplantation in children. As it was prepared, the TCRbeta library received unique molecular identifiers. TCRdb analysed the PCR reads with MiXCR anew, one entry per CDR3 protein. The data hold 200,000 to 300,000 distinct CDR3 sequences, with 20% to 30% observed a single time. The source material was PBMCs, mostly from graft donor cells, sampled 360 days after TCRalphabeta/CD19-depleted stem cell transplant. Receptors originate from a female patient aged 2-10 years who had a stem cell transplant for congenital amegakaryocytic thrombocytopenia, so the T cells may come from the graft donor.

In nucleotides, the CDR3 is TGTGCCAGCAAACCCGGGACAGGCTATGAAAAACTGTTTTTT. Protein sequence: CASKPGTGYEKLFF. J is TRBJ1-4 and V is TRBV28; 8 positions match TRBD1. Germline V gene sequence: CDR1 MDHEN, CDR2 SYDVKM. Trimming at V came to 7 bases and at J to 6 bases, leaving 7 bases not matched to a gene. The CDR3 has 14 residues.

In this sample, this clonotype turned up a few times. This sequence joins TRBV3-1 and TRBJ2-2, with D possibly being TRBD1 or TRBD2 (5 bases each). The CDR3 spans 16 residues. Germline V gives CDR1 LGHDT, CDR2 YNNKEL (reference sequence). Trimming shortened V by 2 bases and J by 0 bases, and 10 bases separated the two germline ends. The CDR3 nucleotides are TGTGCCAGCAGCCAAATGACAGCGGCGAACACCGGGGAGCTGTTTTTT. Its translation: CASSQMTAANTGELFF.

This chain connects TRBV2 to TRBJ2-5; possible D gene TRBD2, 6 bases. Germline CDR1 is SNHLY and CDR2 is FYNNEI. The CDR3 is 16 residues long. V dropped 2 bases and J dropped 0 bases, with 13 bases sitting between them. CDR3 amino acids: CASSESLWGDQETQYF. As DNA, the CDR3 is TGTGCCAGCAGTGAATCTTTATGGGGGGACCAAGAGACCCAGTACTTC. Full variable domain (rest looked up from reference TRBV2 and TRBJ2-5): EPEVTQTPSHQVTQMGQEVILRCVPISNHLYFYWYRQILGQKVEFLVSFYNNEISEKSEIFDDQFSVERPDGSNFTLKIRSTKLEDSAMYFCASSESLWGDQETQYFGPGTRLLVL.

The chain recombines TRBV4-1 with TRBJ2-7; perhaps D is TRBD1 or TRBD2 (6 bases each). The CDR3 is 16 residues long. CDR1 MGHRA and CDR2 YSYEKL come from the germline V gene. V was shortened by 3 bases and J by 5 bases, with 20 bases between the two germline ends. The CDR3 DNA sequence: TGCGCCAGCAGCCAGAACAGGGCCGGGAGTTTCCACGAGCAGTACTTC. Encoded protein: CASSQNRAGSFHEQYF.

This clonotype was seen more than once but under ten times. This chain joins TRBV29-1 and TRBJ2-3; D is undetermined. V shed 0 bases and J shed 2 bases, with 21 bases lying between them. This CDR3 spans 18 amino acids. Germline V CDR1 and CDR2: SQVTM, ANQGSEA. DNA of the CDR3: TGCAGCGTTGAAGACCAGCTCCCCTTCGGTCGTGACACAGATACGCAGTATTTT. This gives the protein CSVEDQLPFGRDTDTQYF.

The chain uses TRBV7-3 and TRBJ2-1; 8 positions agree with TRBD1. V gave up 5 bases and J gave up 7 bases; unmatched junction bases: 10. The CDR3 loop spans 15 amino acids. Germline lookup yields CDR1 SGHTA and CDR2 FQGTGA. CDR3 DNA: TGTGCCAGCAGCCAAGCAAGGGGACAGGTTAATGAGCAGTTCTTC. It translates to CASSQARGQVNEQFF.

The genes are TRBV10-3 and TRBJ2-5; weak D call: TRBD1 (6 bases). Germline lookup yields CDR1 ENHRY and CDR2 SYGVKD. This CDR3 has 13 amino acids. V was shortened by 6 bases and J by 2 bases, with 10 bases between the two germline ends. CDR3 protein: CAIRQDSQETQYF. CDR3 in DNA: TGTGCCATCAGACAGGACAGTCAAGAGACCCAGTACTTC.

The CDR3 DNA is TGTGCCAGCTCACCTTCAGACAGTCAGCCCCAGCATTTT. This encodes CASSPSDSQPQHF. V gene TRBV18 combines with J gene TRBJ1-5; tentatively, D is TRBD1 (5 bases). Trimming took 3 bases from V and 6 from J, leaving 9 bases between them. The CDR3 spans 13 residues. Germline V lookup: CDR1 KGHSH, CDR2 LQKENI. Using reference TRBV18 and TRBJ1-5 for the parts outside the CDR3, the full variable domain is NAGVMQNPRHLVRRRGQEARLRCSPMKGHSHVYWYRQLPEEGLKFMVYLQKENIIDESGMPKERFSAEFPKEGPSILRIQQVVRGDSAAYFCASSPSDSQPQHFGDGTRLSIL.

This clonotype was picked up a small number of times. The rearrangement links TRBV7-9 to TRBJ1-2; D uncertain. This CDR3 region has 14 residues. Trimming left V 5 bases short and J 0 bases short, with 10 bases between. Germline V gene sequence: CDR1 SEHNR, CDR2 FQNEAQ (reference sequence). The CDR3 DNA is TGTGCCAGCAGCCCTACTGAAGCTAACTATGGCTACACCTTC. This codes for CASSPTEANYGYTF.

This chain joins TRBV7-6 and TRBJ1-6; 9 bases map to TRBD1. V lost 5 bases to trimming and J lost 5 bases; unmatched junction nucleotides: 4. The CDR3 totals 15 residues. Germline V lookup: CDR1 SGHVS, CDR2 FNYEAQ. The CDR3 DNA follows: TGTGCCAGCAGCACGGGACAGGGACATAATTCACCCCTCCACTTT. It encodes CASSTGQGHNSPLHF. Full variable domain (outside the CDR3, taken from reference TRBV7-6 and TRBJ1-6): GAGVSQSPRYKVTKRGQDVALRCDPISGHVSLYWYRQALGQGPEFLTYFNYEAQQDKSGLPNDRFSAERPEGSISTLTIQRTEQRDSAMYRCASSTGQGHNSPLHFGNGTRLTVT.

This clonotype occurred a few times. The chain has TRBV6-1 and TRBJ2-3; the match to TRBD1 covers 7 bases. CDR3 length: 17 residues. V shed 5 bases and J 2 bases; nucleotides not matched to a gene: 13. Germline V gene lookup returns CDR1 MNHNS and CDR2 SASEGT. In DNA, the CDR3 is TGTGCCAGCAGTACACCTAGACAGGGTCGCCCCACAGATACGCAGTATTTT. Protein sequence: CASSTPRQGRPTDTQYF.

This clonotype was detected a few times. The chain couples TRBV4-2 to TRBJ2-4; D perhaps matches TRBD1 (5 bases). CDR1 LGHNA and CDR2 YNFKEQ come from the germline V gene. V lost 0 bases, J lost 6 bases, and 12 bases lay in between. The CDR3 spans 15 residues. CDR3: CASSQESGPGNIQYF. The CDR3 DNA reads as TGTGCCAGCAGCCAAGAATCAGGGCCGGGAAACATTCAGTACTTC.

This clonotype was seen at least ten times. V usage is TRBV27 and J usage is TRBJ2-6; TRBD2 matches 7 bases. CDR3 length: 20 amino acids. CDR1 and CDR2 (germline): MNHEY, SMNVEV (reference sequence). The trim removed 5 bases at V and 0 bases at J, leaving 16 bases unmatched. The CDR3 DNA reads TGTGCCAGCAGTGTGACGGGGGGACTCGTAGTTTTCTCTGGGGCCAACGTCCTGACTTTC. As protein: CASSVTGGLVVFSGANVLTF.

The chain is built from TRBV7-8 and TRBJ2-1; TRBD1 is a possible D gene (5 bases). Deletions cut 3 bases from V and 8 bases from J, with 11 bases between. This CDR3 spans 13 amino acids. CDR1 and CDR2 from the germline V gene are SGHVS and FQNEAQ. CDR3 in DNA: TGTGCCAGCAGCTTGCAGGGTCATCATGAGCAGTTCTTC. Protein sequence: CASSLQGHHEQFF. The variable domain in full, with the rest retrieved from reference TRBV7-8 and TRBJ2-1, is GAGVSQSPRYKVAKRGQDVALRCDPISGHVSLFWYQQALGQGPEFLTYFQNEAQLDKSGLPSDRFFAERPEGSVSTLKIQRTQQEDSAVYLCASSLQGHHEQFFGPGTRLTVL.

The rearrangement joins TRBV9 to TRBJ2-5; D is uncertain. There are 14 residues in the CDR3. V lost 0 bases and J 2 bases, leaving 8 bases between the germline ends. CDR1 SGDLS and CDR2 YYNGEE come from the germline V gene. DNA for the CDR3: TGTGCCAGCAGCGTAGGGGTTAAACAAGAGACCCAGTACTTC. It specifies CASSVGVKQETQYF.

About this clonotype: Compared with germline, one end of the junction differs, possibly owing to a read error. The rearrangement joins TRBV7-9 to TRBJ1-2, with D perhaps TRBD1 (5 bases). This CDR3 contains 13 residues. The germline V gene has CDR1 SEHNR and CDR2 FQNEAQ (reference sequence). The CDR3 DNA follows: TGTTCCAGCAGCCCGGGACGGAACTATGGCTACACCTTC. Translation: CSSSPGRNYGYTF.

This clonotype occurred a few times. CDR3 region: CASGLDSYQPQHF. CDR3 in DNA: TGTGCTAGTGGTTTGGACAGTTACCAGCCCCAGCATTTT. The chain combines TRBV12-5 with TRBJ1-5; D not certain. Per germline, CDR1 LGHNT and CDR2 FRNRAP. The CDR3 loop spans 13 amino acids. The germline V and J ends were trimmed by 1 base and 7 bases, with 8 bases remaining between them.

The V call is TRBV5-1, the J call TRBJ1-1; weak D call: TRBD1 (5 bases). This CDR3 has 14 residues. The V end lost 6 bases, the J end lost 2 bases, and 14 bases lay between the germline ends. Per germline, CDR1 SGHRS and CDR2 YFSETQ. The CDR3 region is CASTLPGLNTEAFF. DNA of the CDR3: TGCGCCAGCACTCTTCCAGGGCTAAACACTGAAGCTTTCTTT.

This chain links TRBV3-1 with TRBJ1-2; D is uncertain. Germline CDR1 reads LGHDT; CDR2 reads YNNKEL (reference sequence). The CDR3 spans 13 residues. V was trimmed by 4 bases and J by 8 bases, leaving 14 bases between them. CDR3 bases: TGTGCCAGCAGCCCCCGGGAACGCTGGGGCTACACCTTC. It specifies CASSPRERWGYTF.

CDR3 sequence (DNA): TGTGCCAGCAGTCCAGGGTATGTCACTGAAGCTTTCTTT. Its translation: CASSPGYVTEAFF. The rearrangement joins TRBV28 to TRBJ1-1; a possible D gene is TRBD1 (5 bases). Germline lookup yields CDR1 MDHEN and CDR2 SYDVKM. V lost 5 bases to trimming and J lost 4 bases, with 11 bases between them. CDR3 size: 13 residues. The entire variable domain, with the rest obtained from reference TRBV28 and TRBJ1-1, is as follows: DVKVTQSSRYLVKRTGEKVFLECVQDMDHENMFWYRQDPGLGLRLIYFSYDVKMKEKGDIPEGYSVSREKKERFSLILESASTNQTSMYLCASSPGYVTEAFFGQGTRLTVV.

The sample holds a few counts of this clonotype. The genes are TRBV28 and TRBJ2-7, with TRBD1 identical over 9 bases. The J segment lost 3 bases and the V segment lost 6 bases, leaving 3 bases of the junction unmatched. CDR3 length: 13 amino acids. Germline V gene sequence: CDR1 MDHEN, CDR2 SYDVKM. As DNA, the CDR3 is TGTGCCAGCAGCACAGGGGGCCTCTACGAGCAGTACTTC. Translated: CASSTGGLYEQYF. The complete variable domain, with remaining parts taken from reference TRBV28 and TRBJ2-7, reads DVKVTQSSRYLVKRTGEKVFLECVQDMDHENMFWYRQDPGLGLRLIYFSYDVKMKEKGDIPEGYSVSREKKERFSLILESASTNQTSMYLCASSTGGLYEQYFGPGTRLTVT.

This clonotype was seen a handful of times. The rearrangement joins TRBV14 to TRBJ2-7; TRBD2 matches at 9 bases. Trimming at V came to 0 bases and at J to 5 bases, leaving 14 bases not matched to a gene. The CDR3 spans 18 residues. Per germline, CDR1 SGHDN and CDR2 FVKESK. Written as DNA, the CDR3 is TGTGCCAGCAGCCAAGATCCCCTGATGAGCGGGAGGTCCCACGAGCAGTACTTC. This encodes CASSQDPLMSGRSHEQYF.

This clonotype was counted a few times. The chain links TRBV4-2 to TRBJ2-1; TRBD2 might be the D (6 bases). Germline assignment: CDR1 LGHNA and CDR2 YNFKEQ. The CDR3 contains 16 residues. Trimming removed 0 bases at V and 2 bases at J, with 11 bases between. CDR3 sequence (DNA): TGTGCCAGCAGCCAAGATCCGCGGGGAACCTACAATGAGCAGTTCTTC. Residues: CASSQDPRGTYNEQFF.

This clonotype turned up a few times. The chain joins TRBV2 to TRBJ2-3, with a tentative D call TRBD2 (7 bases). V was clipped by 8 bases and J by 0 bases, with 21 bases between them. CDR1 SNHLY and CDR2 FYNNEI come from the germline V gene. This CDR3 spans 17 amino acids. The CDR3 spells CASLFQRGGLSTDTQYF. The CDR3 nucleotides are TGTGCCAGCCTTTTCCAGAGGGGGGGACTGAGCACAGATACGCAGTATTTT.

The chain employs TRBV20-1 and TRBJ2-7, with 8 bases aligning to TRBD1. This CDR3 has 15 residues. V lost 5 bases and J lost 4; bases outside the gene matches: 13. The germline V gene has CDR1 DFQATT and CDR2 SNEGSKA (reference sequence). The CDR3 DNA is TGCAGTGCTGTAATTTCCAGGGGGCTCGGGTACGAGCAGTACTTC. Its protein product is CSAVISRGLGYEQYF.

The J gene is TRBJ2-1, the V gene TRBV6-1; TRBD2 might be the D (7 bases). Trimming removed 6 bases from V and 9 bases from J, with 18 bases in between. The CDR3 has 14 amino acids. The germline CDR1 and CDR2 sequences are MNHNS and SASEGT. The CDR3, as DNA: TGTGCCAGCAGCCCCGAGGCGGGGGCCAGTGAGCAGTTCTTC. Translating it yields CASSPEAGASEQFF.